Listed here are 27 T cell receptor beta chains from one sample, sequenced in a study of vaccination effects on CD4 cells after COVID-19. With the ViraFEST assay, the study expanded antigen-specific CD4+ T cells using viral peptide pools, then sequenced them. The culture ran for 10 days, and then CD4+ T cells were isolated. Participants got two doses of BNT162b2 or mRNA-1273 vaccine. No antigens are known for them. The repertoire was sequenced with immunoSEQ multiplex PCR; TCRdb's copy has only in-frame clones and lacks some. The sample holds roughly 32,000 clones, under 75% seen once. The source material was CD4+ T cells from PBMCs cultured with HCoV-229E spike peptides, sampled after COVID-19 vaccination. The receptor set was obtained from a human donor who received a COVID-19 vaccine.

The V and J genes are TRBV5-1 and TRBJ1-2; D unclear. The germline V and J ends were trimmed by 1 base and 1 base, with 8 bases remaining between them. The V gene's germline CDR1 is SGHRS and CDR2 YFSETQ. This CDR3 contains 14 residues. The CDR3 protein is CASSLFQSNYGYTF. The CDR3 DNA follows: TGCGCCAGCAGCTTGTTTCAGAGTAACTATGGCTACACCTTC.

This clone was detected a few times. The chain couples TRBV6-5 to TRBJ2-7; TRBD2 agrees at 9 bases. The CDR3 runs to 14 residues. Looked up from germline, CDR1 is MNHEY and CDR2 is SVGAGI. With 10 bases clipped from V and 0 bases from J, the junction kept 7 bases outside the gene matches. CDR3 coding DNA: TGTGCCACCGCGGGAGGGTGGAACTCCTACGAGCAGTACTTC. This sequence encodes CATAGGWNSYEQYF.

The chain recombines TRBV5-4 with TRBJ2-5; tentatively, D is TRBD2 (6 bases). Germline V CDR1 and CDR2: SGHNT, YYREEE (reference sequence). The CDR3 length is 15 residues. Trimming shortened V by 6 bases and J by 1 base, and 16 bases separated the two germline ends. The CDR3, as DNA: TGTGCCAGCAACGACCGGAGGGGAGGCCAAGAGACCCAGTACTTC. This gives the protein CASNDRRGGQETQYF.

The gene calls are TRBV19 and TRBJ1-1; TRBD1 is a possible D gene (6 bases). Germline V gene sequence: CDR1 LNHDA, CDR2 SQIVND (reference sequence). The CDR3 has 15 amino acids. V was shortened by 10 bases and J by 3 bases, with 21 bases between the two germline ends. In nucleotides, the CDR3 is TGTGCCACACAGGGATTTAGGAGCTTGTACACTGAAGCTTTCTTT. Translated: CATQGFRSLYTEAFF.

This clone has just a few counts. The chain couples TRBV30 to TRBJ1-3; D is ambiguous. The CDR3 length is 15 residues. V was shortened by 0 bases and J by 0 bases, with 9 bases between the two germline ends. CDR1 is GTSNPN and CDR2 is SVGIG in the germline V gene (reference sequence). The CDR3 sequence: CAWSVHPSSGNTIYF. The CDR3 DNA sequence: TGTGCCTGGAGTGTACACCCGTCCTCTGGAAACACCATATATTTT.

The chain links TRBV6-5 to TRBJ1-4; D is unclear. Trimming took 1 base from V and 0 from J, leaving 6 bases between them. From germline, CDR1 is MNHEY and CDR2 SVGAGI. The CDR3 totals 15 residues. The CDR3 DNA sequence: TGTGCCAGCAGTTACTTGGATGCAACTAATGAAAAACTGTTTTTT. Protein: CASSYLDATNEKLFF.

The J gene is TRBJ2-7, the V gene TRBV5-4, with 10 bases aligning to TRBD1. The V segment lost 4 bases and the J segment 5 bases; nucleotides outside the gene matches: 3. CDR3 length equals 13 residues. Per germline, CDR1 SGHNT and CDR2 YYREEE (reference sequence). The CDR3 protein is CASSRQGADEQYF. In DNA form, the CDR3 reads TGTGCCAGCAGCAGACAGGGGGCGGACGAGCAGTACTTC.

This clone was found a few times. This chain connects TRBV6-5 to TRBJ1-5; D gene uncertain. Germline-derived CDR1 and CDR2 are MNHEY and SVGAGI. The CDR3 runs 13 residues. Trimming left V 7 bases short and J 6 bases short, with 13 bases between. CDR3 protein: CASTTTLSQPQHF. As DNA, the CDR3 is TGTGCCAGCACCACGACACTAAGTCAGCCCCAGCATTTT.

The V call is TRBV5-1, the J call TRBJ2-2; possible D gene TRBD1, 6 bases. The germline V and J ends were trimmed by 3 bases and 1 base, with 13 bases remaining between them. Per germline, CDR1 SGHRS and CDR2 YFSETQ. CDR3 length equals 16 residues. The CDR3 here is CASSSMTGLNTGELFF. The CDR3 DNA reads as TGCGCCAGCAGCTCGATGACAGGATTGAACACCGGGGAGCTGTTTTTT.

This CDR3 reads CASSLWVRGNQPQHF. The CDR3 DNA reads TGTGCCAGCAGCTTATGGGTCAGGGGGAATCAGCCCCAGCATTTT. The rearrangement uses TRBV5-6 and TRBJ1-5; TRBD1 agrees at 7 bases. V was clipped by 2 bases and J by 4 bases; unmatched bases: 6. The germline CDR1 and CDR2 sequences are SGHDT and YYEEEE. The CDR3 loop spans 15 amino acids.

The chain couples TRBV19 to TRBJ2-1, with 8 positions matching TRBD2. V gave up 6 bases and J gave up 0 bases; unmatched junction bases: 7. This CDR3 is built from 16 residues. CDR1 LNHDA and CDR2 SQIVND come from the germline V gene (reference sequence). The CDR3 DNA reads as TGTGCCAGTAGGATCACTAGCGGAAGCTCCTACAATGAGCAGTTCTTC. Translation: CASRITSGSSYNEQFF.

The genes are TRBV4-1 and TRBJ2-1, with D possibly matching TRBD2 (5 bases). The CDR3 length is 17 residues. Germline lookup yields CDR1 MGHRA and CDR2 YSYEKL. Trimming took 7 bases from V and 0 from J, leaving 19 bases between them. CDR3 loop: CASKELKRNSSYNEQFF. CDR3 coding DNA: TGCGCCAGCAAAGAATTAAAGCGGAATAGCTCCTACAATGAGCAGTTCTTC.

There are a few counts of this clone. V is TRBV18 and J is TRBJ1-4; D perhaps matches TRBD1 (5 bases). V lost 3 bases and J lost 1, with 6 bases in between. CDR1 is KGHSH and CDR2 is LQKENI in the germline V gene. CDR3 length: 14 residues. DNA of the CDR3: TGTGCCAGCTCACCGAGGGGAACTAATGAAAAACTGTTTTTT. Translation: CASSPRGTNEKLFF.

The CDR3 is CASSDGSSYNEQFF. CDR3 DNA sequence: TGTGCCAGCAGCGACGGAAGCTCCTACAATGAGCAGTTCTTC. This chain links TRBV9 with TRBJ2-1; the D is unclear. CDR1 is SGDLS, CDR2 YYNGEE, per germline. Trimming took 3 bases from V and 0 from J, leaving 7 bases between them. The CDR3 totals 14 residues.

J is TRBJ1-4 and V is TRBV4-1, with D possibly TRBD1 on 5 matching bases. The CDR3 totals 17 residues. The germline gives CDR1 MGHRA, CDR2 YSYEKL. Trimming cost V 1 base and J 5 bases, with 17 bases left between them. As DNA, the CDR3 is TGCGCCAGCAGCCAAGGCATGAGGGGATGGTTGAATGAAAAACTGTTTTTT. Protein product: CASSQGMRGWLNEKLFF.

A few counts support this clone. This chain links TRBV5-6 with TRBJ1-3; no reliable D call. Looked up from germline, CDR1 is SGHDT and CDR2 is YYEEEE. The ends were cut back, 1 base at V and 0 bases at J, with 11 bases in the middle. The length of the CDR3 is 16 residues. CDR3 loop: CASSLRVLISGNTIYF. As DNA, the CDR3 is TGTGCCAGCAGCTTGCGTGTGTTGATCTCTGGAAACACCATATATTTT.

The chain links TRBV19 to TRBJ1-1; D might be TRBD1 (5 bases). Germline V gene sequence: CDR1 LNHDA, CDR2 SQIVND (reference sequence). The CDR3 is 14 residues long. V was cut by 7 bases and J by 6 bases, with 18 bases left in between. This chain's CDR3 is CASTKPGDGAEAFF. For the CDR3, the DNA is TGTGCCAGTACCAAGCCCGGGGACGGGGCTGAAGCTTTCTTT.

The chain combines TRBV10-3 with TRBJ2-7; D is tentatively TRBD1 or TRBD2 (6 bases each). V was shortened by 4 bases and J by 2 bases, with 18 bases between the two germline ends. This CDR3 has 16 amino acids. Germline V CDR1 and CDR2: ENHRY, SYGVKD. CDR3 loop: CAISGGRGQGTYEQYF. The CDR3 coding sequence is TGTGCCATCAGTGGGGGACGGGGGCAGGGAACCTACGAGCAGTACTTC.

The chain recombines TRBV15 with TRBJ2-6, with D possibly TRBD1 on 5 matching bases. Germline V gives CDR1 LNHNV, CDR2 YYDKDF (reference sequence). The CDR3 consists of 18 residues. Trimming removed 3 bases at V and 2 bases at J, with 17 bases between. Written as DNA, the CDR3 is TGTGCCACCAGCAGCCCTGGGCAGGGCGGTACTGGGGCCAACGTCCTGACTTTC. Protein product: CATSSPGQGGTGANVLTF. The full variable domain, rest sourced from reference TRBV15 and TRBJ2-6, is DAMVIQNPRYQVTQFGKPVTLSCSQTLNHNVMYWYQQKSSQAPKLLFHYYDKDFNNEADTPDNFQSRRPNTSFCFLDIRSPGLGDTAMYLCATSSPGQGGTGANVLTFGAGSRLTVL.

The rearrangement uses TRBV6-5 and TRBJ1-2, with a possible D match to TRBD1 (6 bases). V was shortened by 3 bases and J by 2 bases, with 16 bases between the two germline ends. The CDR3 has 16 residues. Germline CDR1 is MNHEY and CDR2 is SVGAGI. The CDR3 coding sequence is TGTGCCAGCAGTTATTCCGGGACACCAGGGAACTATGGCTACACCTTC. This gives the protein CASSYSGTPGNYGYTF.

The chain has TRBV14 and TRBJ2-7; D tentatively reads TRBD1 or TRBD2 (5 bases each). CDR3 length: 12 residues. V gave up 4 bases and J gave up 7 bases, with 11 bases separating them. The germline gives CDR1 SGHDN, CDR2 FVKESK. The CDR3 loop is CASSRDPREQYF. In DNA, the CDR3 is TGTGCCAGCAGCCGGGACCCGCGGGAGCAGTACTTC.

This clone was recorded only once. This chain joins TRBV10-1 and TRBJ2-3; perhaps D is TRBD1 or TRBD2 (6 bases each). This CDR3 is 14 amino acids long. The V gene lost 4 bases and the J gene lost 1 base, with 9 bases spanning the gap. Germline V CDR1 and CDR2: WNHNN, SYGVQD (reference sequence). CDR3 loop: CASSAGARTDTQYF. The DNA of the CDR3 is TGCGCCAGCAGTGCGGGGGCACGCACAGATACGCAGTATTTT.

This clone was seen more than once but under ten times. The V call is TRBV6-5, the J call TRBJ1-5; possibly TRBD1 for D (5 bases). CDR1 is MNHEY, CDR2 SVGAGI, per germline. Trimming removed 8 bases at V and 2 bases at J, with 10 bases between. This CDR3 has 13 residues. CDR3 DNA sequence: TGTGCCAGCGGGGCGGGCGGCAATCAGCCCCAGCATTTT. Its translation is CASGAGGNQPQHF.

A few counts support this clone. The chain employs TRBV5-1 and TRBJ1-2; the D gene is possibly TRBD1 (5 bases). Germline assignment: CDR1 SGHRS and CDR2 YFSETQ. Between the trimmed V and J ends, which lost 2 bases and 1 base, there was a span of 21 bases. The CDR3 covers 18 residues. DNA for the CDR3: TGCGCCAGCAGCTTAACAGAGCAGGGTCGAGGGCTTAACTATGGCTACACCTTC. Its translation: CASSLTEQGRGLNYGYTF.

The chain uses TRBV4-1 and TRBJ1-2, with D tentatively TRBD1 (6 bases). From germline, CDR1 is MGHRA and CDR2 YSYEKL. The CDR3 contains 14 residues. The V and J ends lost 3 bases and 12 bases respectively, with 20 bases between them. CDR3 nucleotides: TGCGCCAGCAGCCAGATTGGGACACTGTTTTTCCACACCTTC. It encodes CASSQIGTLFFHTF.

The CDR3 nucleotides are TGCGCCAGCAGCTTGGCTATTTCGGAAGAAACAGATACGCAGTATTTT. This encodes CASSLAISEETDTQYF. The rearrangement links TRBV5-1 to TRBJ2-3; D not resolved. Germline V gene lookup returns CDR1 SGHRS and CDR2 YFSETQ. This CDR3 spans 16 amino acids. Trimming removed 0 bases from V and 3 bases from J, with 14 bases in between.

The chain recombines TRBV6-5 with TRBJ1-4; 8 bases line up with TRBD1. V dropped 0 bases and J dropped 8; count of bases not matched to a gene: 5. The CDR3 extends over 15 amino acids. Germline V gene lookup returns CDR1 MNHEY and CDR2 SVGAGI. The CDR3 sequence: CASSYSTGEREKLFF. As DNA, the CDR3 is TGTGCCAGCAGTTACTCGACAGGGGAGAGGGAAAAACTGTTTTTT.